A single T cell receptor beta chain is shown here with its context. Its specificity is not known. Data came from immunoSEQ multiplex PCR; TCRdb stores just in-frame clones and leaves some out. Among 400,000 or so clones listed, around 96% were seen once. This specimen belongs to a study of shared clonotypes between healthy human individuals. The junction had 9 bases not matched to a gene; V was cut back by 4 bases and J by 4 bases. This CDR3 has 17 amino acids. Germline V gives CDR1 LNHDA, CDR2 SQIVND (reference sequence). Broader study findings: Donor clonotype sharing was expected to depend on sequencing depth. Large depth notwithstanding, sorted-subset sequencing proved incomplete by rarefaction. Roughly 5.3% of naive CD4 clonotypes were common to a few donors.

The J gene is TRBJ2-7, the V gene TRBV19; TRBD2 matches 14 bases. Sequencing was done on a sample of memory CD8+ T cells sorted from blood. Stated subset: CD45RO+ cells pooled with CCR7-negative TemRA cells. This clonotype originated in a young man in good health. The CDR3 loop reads CASSTGRLAGGPYEQYF. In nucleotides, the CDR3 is TGTGCCAGTAGTACCGGCCGACTAGCGGGAGGGCCTTACGAGCAGTACTTC.